Each of the 5 T cell receptor beta chains below was sequenced from the same sample in a study of shared clonotypes between healthy human individuals. Only in-frame clones appear in the TCRdb table, and some are missing; sequencing was by immunoSEQ multiplex PCR. Altogether over 2,000,000 clones are present, around 93% being singletons, with the ten largest covering around 1.7%. The naive CD8 subset, CD45RO-negative cells positively selected for CCR7, excluded terminally differentiated effector memory CD45RA+ cells. Material: naive CD8+ T cells from PBMCs. Receptors were obtained from a man in his late teens or twenties in good health. Some clones in this sample may be carry-over from other donors' samples.

The chain carries TRBV6-5 and TRBJ2-1; maybe TRBD2 (6 bases). This CDR3 is 15 amino acids long. Trimming took off 5 bases at V and 4 bases at J, with 15 bases between the two ends. CDR1 MNHEY and CDR2 SVGAGI come from the germline V gene. The CDR3 sequence: CASSTVGGSYNEQFF. The CDR3 coding sequence is TGTGCCAGCAGTACCGTTGGGGGGTCGTACAATGAGCAGTTCTTC.

This chain uses TRBV27 with TRBJ2-7; 7 bases are a match to TRBD1. The CDR3 is 16 residues long. From germline, CDR1 is MNHEY and CDR2 SMNVEV (reference sequence). The V gene end was trimmed by 0 bases and the J gene end by 3 bases; junction bases not matched to a gene: 8. The CDR3 is CASSLSPGTADYEQYF. The DNA for the CDR3 is TGTGCCAGCAGTTTATCTCCCGGGACAGCCGACTACGAGCAGTACTTC.

The V and J genes are TRBV4-3 and TRBJ1-2; D is ambiguous. In germline, CDR1 is LGHNA, CDR2 YSLEER. The length of the CDR3 is 15 residues. Deletions cut 3 bases from V and 0 bases from J, with 11 bases between. The CDR3 DNA follows: TGCGCCAGCAGCCAGGTATCCGTTCCTAACTATGGCTACACCTTC. Protein product: CASSQVSVPNYGYTF.

This chain uses TRBV28 with TRBJ2-1, with D hard to call. The CDR3 loop spans 13 amino acids. CDR1 is MDHEN and CDR2 is SYDVKM in the germline V gene. V was clipped by 5 bases and J by 6 bases, with 11 bases between them. Here the CDR3 DNA reads TGTGCCAGCAGTCCGGACCCCCTCAATGAGCAGTTCTTC. Translation: CASSPDPLNEQFF.

The gene calls are TRBV6-5 and TRBJ1-4; 8 nucleotides line up with TRBD1. Germline assignment: CDR1 MNHEY and CDR2 SVGAGI. V gave up 0 bases and J gave up 5 bases; unmatched junction bases: 2. This CDR3 has 15 amino acids. DNA of the CDR3: TGTGCCAGCAGTTACTCGACAGGGGAAAATGAAAAACTGTTTTTT. Protein product: CASSYSTGENEKLFF.